This T cell receptor beta chain comes out of a study of CD8 T cells in cerebrospinal fluid in Alzheimer's disease. CSF cells underwent 10X single-cell V(D)J and 5' gene-expression profiling. TCRdb re-called the 10x single-cell sequencing reads and gives one entry per CDR3 protein, without DNA. This sample's table reports some 1,200 distinct CDR3 sequences. Germline CDR1 and CDR2: MNHNY and SVGAGI (reference sequence). CDR3 length equals 13 residues. By frequency, this clonotype registers medium-sized (0.01 to 0.1%). The source of this sequence is a human donor with Parkinson's disease. The V and J genes are TRBV6-6 and TRBJ2-3; TCRdb's D call of TRBD2 is untestable without DNA. Material for sequencing was cerebrospinal fluid. CDR3 protein: CANKREGTDTQYF.